This TCR beta chain is from a study of T-cell reconstitution after alpha-beta-depleted transplantation in children. This CDR3 contains 13 residues. Germline values: CDR1 SGHTA, CDR2 FQGNSA. Unique molecular identifiers were incorporated when the TCRbeta library was constructed. Each CDR3 protein gets one entry after TCRdb re-called the PCR reads with MiXCR. This sample has roughly 28,000 distinct CDR3 sequences, with around 17% found just once. This clonotype was found once. An end of the junction does not agree with germline; a read error may underlie this. The source material was PBMCs, mostly from graft donor cells, sampled 60 days after TCRalphabeta/CD19-depleted stem cell transplant. V is TRBV7-2 and J is TRBJ2-1, with TRBD2 matching over 9 bases. The source is a male patient aged 2 to 10 who had a stem cell transplant for acute lymphoblastic leukemia, so the T cells may come from the graft donor. CDR3 region: CASSLRAGGKQLF. In DNA, the CDR3 is TGTGCCAGCAGCTTAAGAGCGGGGGGAAAGCAGTTGTTC.